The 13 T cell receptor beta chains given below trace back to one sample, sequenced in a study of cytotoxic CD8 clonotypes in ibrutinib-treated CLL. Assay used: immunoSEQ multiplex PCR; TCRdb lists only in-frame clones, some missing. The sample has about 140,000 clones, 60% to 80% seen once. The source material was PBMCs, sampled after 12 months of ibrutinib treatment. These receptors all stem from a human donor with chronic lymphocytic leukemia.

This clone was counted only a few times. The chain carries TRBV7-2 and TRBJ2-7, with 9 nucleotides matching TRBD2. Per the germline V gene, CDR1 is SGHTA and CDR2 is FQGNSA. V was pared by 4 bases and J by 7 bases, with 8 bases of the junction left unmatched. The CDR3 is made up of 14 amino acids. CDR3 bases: TGTGCCAGCAGCTCCGGCGGGGGGGCATGGGAGCAGTACTTC. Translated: CASSSGGGAWEQYF.

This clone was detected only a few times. The CDR3 loop reads CASSLGSYHTDTQYF. As DNA, the CDR3 is TGTGCCAGCAGCTTGGGGAGTTACCACACAGATACGCAGTATTTT. The V gene is TRBV7-8, the J gene TRBJ2-3; a possible D gene is TRBD2 (5 bases). V was clipped by 3 bases and J by 2 bases, with 12 bases between them. The CDR3 runs to 15 residues. The germline V gene has CDR1 SGHVS and CDR2 FQNEAQ.

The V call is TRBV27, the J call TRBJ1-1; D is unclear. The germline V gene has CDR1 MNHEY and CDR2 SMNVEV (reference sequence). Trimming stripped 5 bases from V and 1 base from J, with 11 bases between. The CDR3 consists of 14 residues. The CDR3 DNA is TGTGCCAGCAGTCCCCTGGGTACGAACACTGAAGCTTTCTTT. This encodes CASSPLGTNTEAFF.

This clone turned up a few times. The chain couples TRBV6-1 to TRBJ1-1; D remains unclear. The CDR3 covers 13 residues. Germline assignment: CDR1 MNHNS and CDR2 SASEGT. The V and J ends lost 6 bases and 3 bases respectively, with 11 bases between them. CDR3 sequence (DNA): TGTGCCAGCAGACCACTGGCTTACACTGAAGCTTTCTTT. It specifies CASRPLAYTEAFF.

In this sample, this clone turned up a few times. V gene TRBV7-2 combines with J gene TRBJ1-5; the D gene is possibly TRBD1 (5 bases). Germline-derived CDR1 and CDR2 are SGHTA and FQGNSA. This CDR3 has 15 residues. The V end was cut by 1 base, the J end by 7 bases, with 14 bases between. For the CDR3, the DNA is TGTGCCAGCAGCTTAGAGGCGGGGACGGGACAGCCCCAGCATTTT. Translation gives CASSLEAGTGQPQHF.

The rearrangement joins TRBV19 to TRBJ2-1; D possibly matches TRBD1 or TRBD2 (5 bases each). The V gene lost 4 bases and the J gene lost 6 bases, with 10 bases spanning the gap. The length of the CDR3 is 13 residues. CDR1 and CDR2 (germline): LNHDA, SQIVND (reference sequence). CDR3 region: CASSTRGTNEQFF. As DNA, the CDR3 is TGTGCCAGTAGTACTCGGGGCACCAATGAGCAGTTCTTC.

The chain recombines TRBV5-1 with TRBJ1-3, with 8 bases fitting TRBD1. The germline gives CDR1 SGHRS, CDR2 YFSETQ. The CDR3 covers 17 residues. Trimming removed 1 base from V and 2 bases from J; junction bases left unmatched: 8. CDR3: CASSLSPSGGTGNTIYF. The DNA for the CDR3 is TGCGCCAGCAGCTTGAGCCCCTCAGGGGGCACTGGAAACACCATATATTTT. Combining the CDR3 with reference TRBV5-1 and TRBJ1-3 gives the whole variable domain KAGVTQTPRYLIKTRGQQVTLSCSPISGHRSVSWYQQTPGQGLQFLFEYFSETQRNKGNFPGRFSGRQFSNSRSEMNVSTLELGDSALYLCASSLSPSGGTGNTIYFGEGSWLTVV.

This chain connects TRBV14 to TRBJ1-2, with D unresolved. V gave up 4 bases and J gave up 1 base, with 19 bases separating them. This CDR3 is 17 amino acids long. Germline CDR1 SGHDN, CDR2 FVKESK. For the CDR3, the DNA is TGTGCCAGCAGCCGCCGCGGGGTCGTAGGGATTAACTATGGCTACACCTTC. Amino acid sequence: CASSRRGVVGINYGYTF.

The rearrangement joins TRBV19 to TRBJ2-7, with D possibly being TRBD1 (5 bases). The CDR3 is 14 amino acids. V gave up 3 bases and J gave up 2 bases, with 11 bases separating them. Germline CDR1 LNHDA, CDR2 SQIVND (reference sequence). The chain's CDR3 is CASSMGRATYEQYF. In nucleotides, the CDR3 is TGTGCCAGTAGTATGGGCAGGGCAACCTACGAGCAGTACTTC.

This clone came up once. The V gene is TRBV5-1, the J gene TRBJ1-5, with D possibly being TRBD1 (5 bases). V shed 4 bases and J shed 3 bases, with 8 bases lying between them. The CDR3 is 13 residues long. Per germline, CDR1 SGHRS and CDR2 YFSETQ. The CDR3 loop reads CASSLGDNQPQHF. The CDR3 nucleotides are TGCGCCAGCAGCCTGGGGGACAATCAGCCCCAGCATTTT.

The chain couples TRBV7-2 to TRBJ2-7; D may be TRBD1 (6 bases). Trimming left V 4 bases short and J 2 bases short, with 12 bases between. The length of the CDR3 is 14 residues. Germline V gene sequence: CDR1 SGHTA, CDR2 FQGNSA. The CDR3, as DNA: TGTGCCAGCAGCTACCGGGACATTACCTACGAGCAGTACTTC. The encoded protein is CASSYRDITYEQYF.

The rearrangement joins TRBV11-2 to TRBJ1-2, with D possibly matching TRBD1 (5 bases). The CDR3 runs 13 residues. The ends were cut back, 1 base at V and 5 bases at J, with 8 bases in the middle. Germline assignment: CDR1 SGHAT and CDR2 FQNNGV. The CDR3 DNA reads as TGTGCCAGCAGCTTAGGCAGGGAGTATGGCTACACCTTC. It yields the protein CASSLGREYGYTF.

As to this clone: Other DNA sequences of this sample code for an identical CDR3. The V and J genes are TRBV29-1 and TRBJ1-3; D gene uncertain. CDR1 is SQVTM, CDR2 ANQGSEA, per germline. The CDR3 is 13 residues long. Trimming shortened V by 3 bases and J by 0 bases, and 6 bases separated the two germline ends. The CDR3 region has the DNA TGCAGCGTTGATGGAGGCTCTGGAAACACCATATATTTT. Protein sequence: CSVDGGSGNTIYF.